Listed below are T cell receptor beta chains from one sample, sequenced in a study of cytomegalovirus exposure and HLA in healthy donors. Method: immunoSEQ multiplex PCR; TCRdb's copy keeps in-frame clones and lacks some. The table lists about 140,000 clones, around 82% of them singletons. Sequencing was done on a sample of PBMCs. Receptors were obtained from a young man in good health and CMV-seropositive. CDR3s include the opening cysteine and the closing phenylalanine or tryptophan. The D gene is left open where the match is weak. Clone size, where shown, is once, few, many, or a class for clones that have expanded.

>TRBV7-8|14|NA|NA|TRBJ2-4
TGTGCCAGCAGCTCGACTCTAGCCAAAAACATTCAGTACTTC
CASSSTLAKNIQYF
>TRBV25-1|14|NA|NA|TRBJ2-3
TGTGCCAGCGGTCAACTAGGCGGCACAGATACGCAGTATTTT
CASGQLGGTDTQYF
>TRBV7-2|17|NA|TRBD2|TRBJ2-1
TGTGCCAGCAGCTTAGGGGTAGCGGGAGGAATTATGGATGAGCAGTTCTTC
CASSLGVAGGIMDEQFF
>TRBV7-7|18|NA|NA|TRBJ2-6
TGTGCTAGCAGCTCTTTGCGGGGTGGGGCCTCTGGGGCCAACGTCCTGACTTTC
CASSSLRGGASGANVLTF
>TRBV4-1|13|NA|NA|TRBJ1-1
TGCGCCAGCAGCCAAGGGGGGGTCACTGAAGCTTTCTTT
CASSQGGVTEAFF
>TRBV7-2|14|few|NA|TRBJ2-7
TGTGCCAGCAGCTTAAGCACGCTAAACTACGAGCAGTACTTC
CASSLSTLNYEQYF
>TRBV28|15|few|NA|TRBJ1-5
TGTGCCAGCTACGTCACAGGGACGGGAAATCAGCCCCAGCATTTT
CASYVTGTGNQPQHF
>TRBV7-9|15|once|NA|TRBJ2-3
TGTGCCAGCAACCAGGGCCTCACTAGCACAGATACGCAGTATTTT
CASNQGLTSTDTQYF
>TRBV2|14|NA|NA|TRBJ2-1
TGTGCCAGCACTGATAGACAGACCAACAATGAGCAGTTCTTC
CASTDRQTNNEQFF
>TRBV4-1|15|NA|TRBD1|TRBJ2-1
TGCGCCAGCACCGACCGACAGGGGGCTCTCAATGAGCAGTTCTTC
CASTDRQGALNEQFF
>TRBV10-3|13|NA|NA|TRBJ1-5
TGTGCCATCAGTGAACAGGGTGATCAGCCCCAGCATTTT
CAISEQGDQPQHF
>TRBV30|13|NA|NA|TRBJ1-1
TGTGCTTGGCGGTCCCAGGGGAACACTGAAGCTTTCTTT
CAWRSQGNTEAFF
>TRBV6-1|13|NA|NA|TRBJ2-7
TGTGCCAGCGGCCCCGGGACACCCTACGAGCAGTACTTC
CASGPGTPYEQYF
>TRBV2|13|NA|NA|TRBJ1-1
TGTGCCAGCGGCACAGTGAAAAACACTGAAGCTTTCTTT
CASGTVKNTEAFF
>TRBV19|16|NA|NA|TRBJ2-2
TGTGCCAGTAGTATTGGGGCCCAACTGAACACCGGGGAGCTGTTTTTT
CASSIGAQLNTGELFF
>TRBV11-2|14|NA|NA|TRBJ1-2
TGTGCCAGCAGCCCCGGACTCGCTAACTATGGCTACACCTTC
CASSPGLANYGYTF
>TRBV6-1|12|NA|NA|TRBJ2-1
TGTGCCAGCAATATCTACTACAATGAGCAGTTCTTC
CASNIYYNEQFF
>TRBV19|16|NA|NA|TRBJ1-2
TGTGCCAGTATCGATACCCACAAGACAGATTTCTATGGCTACACCTTC
CASIDTHKTDFYGYTF
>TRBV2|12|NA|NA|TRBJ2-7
TGTGCCAGCAGGGACACAGCCTACGAGCAGTACTTC
CASRDTAYEQYF
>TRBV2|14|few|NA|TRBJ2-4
TGTGCCAGCAGGGGGGACTCTGCCAAAAACATTCAGTACTTC
CASRGDSAKNIQYF
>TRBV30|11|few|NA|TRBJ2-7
TGTGCCTGGAGCGGAAAGGGGGAGCAGTACTTC
CAWSGKGEQYF
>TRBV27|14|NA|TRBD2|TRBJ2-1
TGTGCCAGCAGTTACGGGACTAGCAACAATGAGCAGTTCTTC
CASSYGTSNNEQFF
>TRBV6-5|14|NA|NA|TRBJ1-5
TGTGCCAGCAGTTATACAGGTTTCAATCAGCCCCAGCATTTT
CASSYTGFNQPQHF
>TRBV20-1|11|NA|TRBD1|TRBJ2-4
TGCAGTGCTAAGCCACGGGACAGGACGTACTTC
CSAKPRDRTYF
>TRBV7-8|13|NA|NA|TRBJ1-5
TGTGCCAGCAGCTTAGGAGCCAATCAGCCCCAGCATTTT
CASSLGANQPQHF
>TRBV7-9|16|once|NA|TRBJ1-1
TGTGCCAGCAGCTCTCCGGTGGGGGGGTCGAACACTGAAGCTTTCTTT
CASSSPVGGSNTEAFF
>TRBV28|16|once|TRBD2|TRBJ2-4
TGTGCCAGCAGTTTTGGCCTAGCGGGGCCCAAAAACATTCAGTACTTC
CASSFGLAGPKNIQYF
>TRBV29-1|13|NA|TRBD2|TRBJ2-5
TGCAGCGCTAGGACTAGCCCATTTGAGACCCAGTACTTC
CSARTSPFETQYF
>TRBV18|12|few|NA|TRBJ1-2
TGTGCCAGCTCACCTCCCGGGTCCGGCTACACCTTC
CASSPPGSGYTF
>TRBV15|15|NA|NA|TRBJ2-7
TGTGCCACCAGCAGATACAGGGGAGGATCCTACGAGCAGTACTTC
CATSRYRGGSYEQYF
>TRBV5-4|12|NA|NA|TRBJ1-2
TGTGCCAGCAGCCCACCCGGAGATGGCTACACCTTC
CASSPPGDGYTF
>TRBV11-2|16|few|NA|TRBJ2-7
TGTGCCAGCAGCTCGCCCCTACCATCGGGGGCCTACGAGCAGTACTTC
CASSSPLPSGAYEQYF
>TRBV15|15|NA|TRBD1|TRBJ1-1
TGTGCCACCAGCCGGGACAGAACAATGAACACTGAAGCTTTCTTT
CATSRDRTMNTEAFF
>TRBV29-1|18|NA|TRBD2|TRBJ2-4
TGCAGCGTTTTGGGCGGGAGGCGGGGGGAGGTAGCCAAAAACATTCAGTACTTC
CSVLGGRRGEVAKNIQYF
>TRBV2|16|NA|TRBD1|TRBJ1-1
TGTGCCAGCAGTAAAACTAGACAGGGGATGAACACTGAAGCTTTCTTT
CASSKTRQGMNTEAFF
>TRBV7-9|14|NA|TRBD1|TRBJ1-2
TGTGCCAGCAGCACAGTTAGGGGACAGTTCGGCTACACCTTC
CASSTVRGQFGYTF
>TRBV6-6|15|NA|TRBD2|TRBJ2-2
TGTGCCAGCAGCCCTAGCGGGAGAATTACCGGGGAGCTGTTTTTT
CASSPSGRITGELFF
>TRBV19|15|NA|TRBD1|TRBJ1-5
TGTGCCAGTAGTATATTAGACAGGGGAAATCAGCCCCAGCATTTT
CASSILDRGNQPQHF
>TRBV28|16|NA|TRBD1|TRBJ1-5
TGTGCCAGCAGTTCCCCGGGACAGGGAAGCAATCAGCCCCAGCATTTT
CASSSPGQGSNQPQHF
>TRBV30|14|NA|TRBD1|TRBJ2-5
TGTGCCTGGGGGGAGGGACAGGGCTTCGAGACCCAGTACTTC
CAWGEGQGFETQYF
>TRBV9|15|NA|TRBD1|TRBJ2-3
TGTGCCAGCAGCTGGTGGACAGGGGGCACAGATACGCAGTATTTT
CASSWWTGGTDTQYF
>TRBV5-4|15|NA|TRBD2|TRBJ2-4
TGTGCCAGCAGCTTCCTACTAGCGGGACAAAACATTCAGTACTTC
CASSFLLAGQNIQYF
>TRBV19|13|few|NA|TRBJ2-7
TGTGCCAGTAGTCCCTCGGGGATCTACGAGCAGTACTTC
CASSPSGIYEQYF
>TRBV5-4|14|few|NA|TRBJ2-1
TGTGCCAGCAGCGAGAGCGCCCATAACAATGAGCAGTTCTTC
CASSESAHNNEQFF
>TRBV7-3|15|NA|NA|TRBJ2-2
TGTGCCAGCAGCTTGGCAGGGGATAGTTCCGGGGAGCTGTTTTTT
CASSLAGDSSGELFF
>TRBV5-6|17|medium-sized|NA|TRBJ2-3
TGTGCCAGCAGCTTTTTTCCCCCCCTAGCGTACACAGATACGCAGTATTTT
CASSFFPPLAYTDTQYF
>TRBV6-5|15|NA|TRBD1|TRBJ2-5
TGTGCCAGCACCCAATTCCAGGGGGCCGGGGAGACCCAGTACTTC
CASTQFQGAGETQYF
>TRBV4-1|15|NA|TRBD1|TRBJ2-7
TGCGCCAGCAGCCAAACAGGGGGCGCGGGCGGCGAGCAGTACTTC
CASSQTGGAGGEQYF
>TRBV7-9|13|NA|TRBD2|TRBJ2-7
TGTGCCAGCAGCTTGCCGCGGGAGCACGAGCAGTACTTC
CASSLPREHEQYF
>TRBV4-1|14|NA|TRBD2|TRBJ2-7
TGCGCCAGCAGCCCCACTAGCGGGGGCCTCGAGCAGTACTTC
CASSPTSGGLEQYF
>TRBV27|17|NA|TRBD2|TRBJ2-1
TGTGCCAGCAGTTCTGACGGGGGGGGACGCTCCTACAATGAGCAGTTCTTC
CASSSDGGGRSYNEQFF
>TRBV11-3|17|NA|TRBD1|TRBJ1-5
TGTGCCAGCCTAAGGGACAGGGGGTACCGTATCAGACAGCCCCAGCATTTT
CASLRDRGYRIRQPQHF
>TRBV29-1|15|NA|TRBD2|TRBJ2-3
TGCAGCGTTTACGGACTAGCGGGGATCACAGATACGCAGTATTTT
CSVYGLAGITDTQYF